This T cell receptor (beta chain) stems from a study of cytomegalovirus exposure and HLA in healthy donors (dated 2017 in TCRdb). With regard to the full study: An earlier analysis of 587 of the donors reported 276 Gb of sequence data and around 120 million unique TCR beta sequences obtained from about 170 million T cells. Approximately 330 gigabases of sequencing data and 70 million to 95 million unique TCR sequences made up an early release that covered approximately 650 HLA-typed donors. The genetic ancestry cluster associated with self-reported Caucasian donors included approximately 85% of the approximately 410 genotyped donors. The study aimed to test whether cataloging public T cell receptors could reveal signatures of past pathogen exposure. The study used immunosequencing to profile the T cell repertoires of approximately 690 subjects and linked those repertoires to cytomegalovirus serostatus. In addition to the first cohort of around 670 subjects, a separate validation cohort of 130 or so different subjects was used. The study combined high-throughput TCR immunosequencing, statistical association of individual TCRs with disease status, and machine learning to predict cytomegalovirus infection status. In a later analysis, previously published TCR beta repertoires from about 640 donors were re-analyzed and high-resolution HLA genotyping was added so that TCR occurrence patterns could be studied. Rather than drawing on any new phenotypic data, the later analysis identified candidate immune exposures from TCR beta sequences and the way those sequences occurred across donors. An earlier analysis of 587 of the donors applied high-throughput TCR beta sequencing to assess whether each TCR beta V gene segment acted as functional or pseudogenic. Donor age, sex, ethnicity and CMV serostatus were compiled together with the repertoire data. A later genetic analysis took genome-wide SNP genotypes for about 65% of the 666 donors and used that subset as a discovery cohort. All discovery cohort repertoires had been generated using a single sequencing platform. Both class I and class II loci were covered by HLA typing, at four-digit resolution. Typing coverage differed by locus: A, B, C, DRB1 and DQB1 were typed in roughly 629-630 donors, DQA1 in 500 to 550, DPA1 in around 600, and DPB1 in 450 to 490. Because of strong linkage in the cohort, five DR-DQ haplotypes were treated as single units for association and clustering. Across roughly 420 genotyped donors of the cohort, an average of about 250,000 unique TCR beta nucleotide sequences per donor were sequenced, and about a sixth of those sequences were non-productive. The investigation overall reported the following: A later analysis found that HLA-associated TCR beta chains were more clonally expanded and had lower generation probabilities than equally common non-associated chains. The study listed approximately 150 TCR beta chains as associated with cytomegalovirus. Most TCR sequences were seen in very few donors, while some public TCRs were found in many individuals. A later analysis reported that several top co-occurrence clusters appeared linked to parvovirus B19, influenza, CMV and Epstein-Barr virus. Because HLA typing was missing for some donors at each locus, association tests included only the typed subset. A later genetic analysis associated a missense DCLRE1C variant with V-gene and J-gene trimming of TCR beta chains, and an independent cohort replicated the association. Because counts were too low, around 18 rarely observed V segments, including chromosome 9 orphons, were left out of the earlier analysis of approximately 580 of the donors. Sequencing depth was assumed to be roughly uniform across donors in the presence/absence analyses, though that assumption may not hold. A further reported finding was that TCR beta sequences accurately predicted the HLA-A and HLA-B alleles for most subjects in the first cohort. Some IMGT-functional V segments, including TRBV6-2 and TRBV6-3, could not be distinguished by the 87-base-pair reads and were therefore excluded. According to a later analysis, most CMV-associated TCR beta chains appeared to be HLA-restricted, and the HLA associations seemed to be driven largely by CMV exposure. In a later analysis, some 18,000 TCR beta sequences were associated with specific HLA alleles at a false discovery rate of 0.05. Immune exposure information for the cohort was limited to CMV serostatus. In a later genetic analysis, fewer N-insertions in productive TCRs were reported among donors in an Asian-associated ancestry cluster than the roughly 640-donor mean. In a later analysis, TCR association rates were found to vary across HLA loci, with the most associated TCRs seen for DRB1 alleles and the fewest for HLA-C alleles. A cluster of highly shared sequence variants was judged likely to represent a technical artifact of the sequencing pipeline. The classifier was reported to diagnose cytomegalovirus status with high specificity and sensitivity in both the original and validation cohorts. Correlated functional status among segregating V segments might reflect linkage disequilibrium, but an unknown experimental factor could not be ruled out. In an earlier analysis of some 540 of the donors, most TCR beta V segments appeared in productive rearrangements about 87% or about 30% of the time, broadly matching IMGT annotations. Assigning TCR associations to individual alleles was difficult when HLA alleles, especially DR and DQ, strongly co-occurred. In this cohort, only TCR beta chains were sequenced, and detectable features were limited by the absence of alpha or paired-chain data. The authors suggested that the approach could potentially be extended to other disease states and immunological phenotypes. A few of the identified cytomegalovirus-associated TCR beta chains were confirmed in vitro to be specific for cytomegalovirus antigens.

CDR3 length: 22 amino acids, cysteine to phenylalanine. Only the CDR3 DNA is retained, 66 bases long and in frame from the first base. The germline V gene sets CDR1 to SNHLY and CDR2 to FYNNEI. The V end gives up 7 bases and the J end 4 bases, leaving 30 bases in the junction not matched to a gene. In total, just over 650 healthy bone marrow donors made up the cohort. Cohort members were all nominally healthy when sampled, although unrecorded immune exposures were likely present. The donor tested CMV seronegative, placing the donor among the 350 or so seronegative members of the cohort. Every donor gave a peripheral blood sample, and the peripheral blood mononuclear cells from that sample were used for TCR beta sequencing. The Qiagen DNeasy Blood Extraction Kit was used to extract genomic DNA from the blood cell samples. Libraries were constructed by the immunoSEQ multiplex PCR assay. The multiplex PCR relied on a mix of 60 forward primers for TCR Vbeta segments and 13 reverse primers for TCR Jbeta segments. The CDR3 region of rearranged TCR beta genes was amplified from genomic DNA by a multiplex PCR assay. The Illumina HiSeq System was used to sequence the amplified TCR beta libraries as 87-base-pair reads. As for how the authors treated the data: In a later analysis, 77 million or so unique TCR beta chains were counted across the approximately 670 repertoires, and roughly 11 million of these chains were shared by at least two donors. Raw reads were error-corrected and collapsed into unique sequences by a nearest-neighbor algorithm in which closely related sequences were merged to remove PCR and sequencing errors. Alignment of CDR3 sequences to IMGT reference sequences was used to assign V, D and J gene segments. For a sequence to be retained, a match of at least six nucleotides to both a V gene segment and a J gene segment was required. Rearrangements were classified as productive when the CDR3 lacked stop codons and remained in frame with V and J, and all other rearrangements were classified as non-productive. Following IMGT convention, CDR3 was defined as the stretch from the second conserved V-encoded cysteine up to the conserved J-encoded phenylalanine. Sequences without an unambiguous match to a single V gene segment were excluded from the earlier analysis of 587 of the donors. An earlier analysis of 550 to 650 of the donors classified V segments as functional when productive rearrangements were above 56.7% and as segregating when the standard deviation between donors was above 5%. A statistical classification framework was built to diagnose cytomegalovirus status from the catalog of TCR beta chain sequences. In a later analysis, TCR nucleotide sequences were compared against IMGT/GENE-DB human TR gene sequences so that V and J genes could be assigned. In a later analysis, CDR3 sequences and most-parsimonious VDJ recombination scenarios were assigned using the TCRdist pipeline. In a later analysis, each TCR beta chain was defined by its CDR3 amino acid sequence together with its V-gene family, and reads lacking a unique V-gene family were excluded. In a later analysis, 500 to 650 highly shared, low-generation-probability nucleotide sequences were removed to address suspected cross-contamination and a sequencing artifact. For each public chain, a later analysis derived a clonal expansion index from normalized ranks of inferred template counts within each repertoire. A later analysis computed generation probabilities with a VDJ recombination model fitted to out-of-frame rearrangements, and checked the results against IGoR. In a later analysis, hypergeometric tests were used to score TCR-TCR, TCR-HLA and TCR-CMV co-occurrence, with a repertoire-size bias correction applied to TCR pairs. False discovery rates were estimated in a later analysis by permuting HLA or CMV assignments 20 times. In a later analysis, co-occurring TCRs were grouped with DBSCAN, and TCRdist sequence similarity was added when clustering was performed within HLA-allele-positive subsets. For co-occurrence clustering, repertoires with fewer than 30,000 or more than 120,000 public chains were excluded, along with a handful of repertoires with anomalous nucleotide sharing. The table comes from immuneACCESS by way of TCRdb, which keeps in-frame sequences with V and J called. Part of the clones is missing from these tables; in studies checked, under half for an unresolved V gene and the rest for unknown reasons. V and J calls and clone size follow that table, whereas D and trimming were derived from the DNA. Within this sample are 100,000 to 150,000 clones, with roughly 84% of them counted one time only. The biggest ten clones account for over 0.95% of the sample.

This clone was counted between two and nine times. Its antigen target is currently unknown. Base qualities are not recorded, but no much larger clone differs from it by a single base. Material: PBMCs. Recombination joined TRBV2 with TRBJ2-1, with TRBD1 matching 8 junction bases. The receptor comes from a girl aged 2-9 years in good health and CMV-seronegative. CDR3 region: CASTVTSGTGLLGTQHYNEQFF. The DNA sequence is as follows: TGTGCCAGCACTGTAACTTCCGGGACAGGTTTACTAGGGACCCAACATTACAATGAGCAGTTCTTC.